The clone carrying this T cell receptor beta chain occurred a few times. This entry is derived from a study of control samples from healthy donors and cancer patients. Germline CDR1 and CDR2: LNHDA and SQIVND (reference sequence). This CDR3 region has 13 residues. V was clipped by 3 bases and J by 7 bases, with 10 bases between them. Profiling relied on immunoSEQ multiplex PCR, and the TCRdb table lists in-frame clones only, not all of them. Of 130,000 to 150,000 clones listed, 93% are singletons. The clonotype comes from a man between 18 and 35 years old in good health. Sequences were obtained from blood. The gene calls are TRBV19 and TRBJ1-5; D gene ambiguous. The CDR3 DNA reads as TGTGCCAGTAGTATTGGAGATCAGCAGCCCCAGCATTTT. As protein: CASSIGDQQPQHF.